The 6 T cell receptor beta chains reported below all come from one sample, sequenced in a study of human T cells and chemical hapten exposure (TCRdb year 2021). Library method: RACE. TCRdb shows the sequencer as NextSeq 500. The public reads were quality trimmed at Q25 with fastp and then assembled into clones with MiXCR by TCRdb, keeping productive beta chains. One record per CDR3 amino acid sequence lists the most common genes and DNA. The sample contains about 82,000 distinct CDR3 sequences, about an eighth of them found a single time. The ten largest clones capture under 6% of the sample. The intended sense of this specimen's time point label: patch test 3, about 24 weeks after DPC sensitization. The treatment or condition label, as the study defines it: therapeutic diphenylcyclopropenone sensitization with weekly scalp DPC. The starting material was whole blood, obtained in connection with sensitization to the hapten diphenylcyclopropenone (DPC). These receptor sequences come from a woman between 50 and 59 years old with alopecia areata. Some clones in this sample may be carry-over from other donors' samples.

This clonotype was detected many times. This chain uses TRBV6-2 or TRBV6-3 with TRBJ2-1, with D uncertain. The CDR3 is 11 amino acids. The germline gives CDR1 MNHEY, CDR2 SVGEGT. The V end was cut by 6 bases, the J end by 6 bases, with 6 bases between. CDR3 sequence (DNA): TGTGCCAGCAGCCAAACCAATGAGCAGTTCTTC. Translation gives CASSQTNEQFF.

There are many counts of this clonotype. V usage is TRBV6-4 and J usage is TRBJ2-2; D gene unclear. The ends were cut back, 2 bases at V and 4 bases at J, with 5 bases in the middle. From germline, CDR1 is MRHNA and CDR2 SNTAGT. This CDR3 has 13 residues. CDR3 sequence (DNA): TGTGCCAGCAGTGACAAAGGCACCGGGGAGCTGTTTTTT. It yields the protein CASSDKGTGELFF.

V is TRBV5-1 and J is TRBJ2-3; D is ambiguous. V was shortened by 5 bases and J by 1 base, with 11 bases between the two germline ends. This CDR3 has 14 residues. Germline CDR1 reads SGHRS; CDR2 reads YFSETQ. The CDR3 DNA follows: TGCGCCAGCAGTTTCGCTGGGGGCACAGATACGCAGTATTTT. Protein: CASSFAGGTDTQYF.

This chain joins TRBV27 and TRBJ1-6; TRBD1 is a possible D gene (5 bases). This CDR3 has 12 amino acids. Germline V gives CDR1 MNHEY, CDR2 SMNVEV (reference sequence). Trimming took off 3 bases at V and 10 bases at J, with 7 bases between the two ends. CDR3 nucleotide sequence: TGTGCCAGCAGTTTTCGGGGCTCACCCCTCCACTTT. This gives the protein CASSFRGSPLHF.

This clonotype has just a few counts. The chain joins TRBV3-1 to TRBJ1-3; a possible D gene is TRBD1 (5 bases). This CDR3 is 15 amino acids long. Germline V gene lookup returns CDR1 LGHDT and CDR2 YNNKEL (reference sequence). V was trimmed by 3 bases and J by 4 bases, leaving 13 bases between them. The CDR3 DNA follows: TGTGCCAGCAGCCATCTTTTGAGGGGAGGAAACACCATATATTTT. Its protein product is CASSHLLRGGNTIYF.

There are a few counts of this clonotype. Here the CDR3 DNA reads TGCGCCAGCAGCTTCCTAGATACGAACACCGGGGAGCTGTTTTTT. As protein: CASSFLDTNTGELFF. The chain employs TRBV5-1 and TRBJ2-2, with D hard to call. Between the trimmed V and J ends, which lost 2 bases and 0 bases, there was a span of 8 bases. The CDR3 is 15 residues long. Germline V CDR1 and CDR2: SGHRS, YFSETQ.